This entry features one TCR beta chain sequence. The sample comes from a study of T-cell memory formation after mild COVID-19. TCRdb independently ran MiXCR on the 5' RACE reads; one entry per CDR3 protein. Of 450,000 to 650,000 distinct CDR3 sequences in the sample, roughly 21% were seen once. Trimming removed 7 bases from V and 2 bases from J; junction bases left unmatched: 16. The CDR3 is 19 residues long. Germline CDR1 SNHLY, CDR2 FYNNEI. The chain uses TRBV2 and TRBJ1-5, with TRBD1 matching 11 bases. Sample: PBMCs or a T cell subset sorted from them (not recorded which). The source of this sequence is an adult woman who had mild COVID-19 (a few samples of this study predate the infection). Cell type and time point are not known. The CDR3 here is CASIPGTGGTRYGNQPQHF. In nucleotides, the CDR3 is TGTGCCAGCATTCCCGGGACAGGGGGAACTCGATACGGCAATCAGCCCCAGCATTTT.